This TCR beta chain was recorded in a study of T cell responses to AZD1222 COVID-19 vaccine (dated by TCRdb to about 2021). Regarding the complete study: AZD1222 recipients given second doses at about 4 weeks or at about 12 weeks were pooled, since spike-specific TCR depth and breadth were not found to differ between the two schedules. Enrollment into the trials was organized by age into subgroups of 18-55, 56-69 and 70-plus years, and those subgroups contained roughly 140, 27 and 60 TCR-sequenced participants, respectively. A total of approximately 230 trial participants underwent TCR sequencing, of whom 207 received two doses of AZD1222 and some 25 received two doses of the MenACWY control vaccine. Overall results and qualifications from the work: In the small 56-69-year group, the increase in depth fell short of significance, most likely because of low power. Participants were mostly white British and included more females than males, and it was suggested by the authors that clonal diversity may have been underestimated. After two AZD1222 doses, both the breadth and the depth of spike-specific TCRs were significantly higher than at day 0 and than in MenACWY recipients. Reportedly, close to half of the unique spike-specific TCRs recognized epitopes lying outside the regions that are mutated in the B.1.351 and B.1.1.7 variants. Because no day 14 peak-response samples were available, repertoires were characterized only after the peak T cell response. Conclusions about previously exposed vaccinees are limited, since just six AZD1222 recipients were seropositive for SARS-CoV-2 at baseline. CD4 TCRs associated with the vaccine covered the entire spike protein, and the dominant responses were in regions 160-218 and 743-854.

The CDR3 starts with the cysteine, ends with the phenylalanine, and has 12 residues. Only CDR3 DNA remains: 36 bases, in frame from the first base. Between the V and J ends, shortened by 3 bases and 10 bases respectively, the junction contains 10 bases. In light of the paper, this sample's time point label describes: baseline before first vaccination. Vaccinee samples were obtained from the UK trials COV001 and COV002, which included a single-blind randomized controlled phase 2/3 trial of AZD1222 (ChAdOx1 nCoV-19) in healthy adults. Trial participant PBMC samples were collected at day 0 and day 28 after the second dose for TCRbeta chain sequencing. In regard to this clone: The specificity of this receptor is unknown. The sample holds no much larger clone one base away, and base qualities are not on file.

The CDR3 regions of human TCRbeta chains were analyzed by immunosequencing. Concerning the study's data processing: Repertoire TCRs were matched against a reference library of SARS-CoV-2-specific TCRs generated with the MIRA antigen-specificity platform. Breadth was defined as the fraction of unique TCRs that were SARS-CoV-2-associated, and depth was defined as the fraction of total T cells that were SARS-CoV-2-associated. Each spike-specific TCR was assigned to its reactive spike region and to a CD4 or CD8 class using the MIRA data. Log10-transformed breadth and depth values were compared by one-way ANOVA with Sidak's multiple comparisons tests. TCRdb retrieved this table from immuneACCESS and kept in-frame rearrangements only. Not all clones are present; in checked studies, unresolved V genes account for under half, and no reason is known for the remainder. V, J and clone size are taken as reported in that table, and D and trimming were inferred from the DNA itself. This sample lists 150,000 to 200,000 clones; around nine tenths were detected once. About 3% of the sample goes to the ten largest clones.

This TCR was sampled from an adult in good health. Recombination linked TRBV12-3 or TRBV12-4 to TRBJ2-1; confidence is insufficient to name the D gene. Sequencing used peripheral blood, obtained on day 0 of AZD1222 vaccination. The DNA sequence is given as TGTGCCAGCAGTTTTAGGATGGGGGAGCAGTTCTTC. This sequence encodes CASSFRMGEQFF.